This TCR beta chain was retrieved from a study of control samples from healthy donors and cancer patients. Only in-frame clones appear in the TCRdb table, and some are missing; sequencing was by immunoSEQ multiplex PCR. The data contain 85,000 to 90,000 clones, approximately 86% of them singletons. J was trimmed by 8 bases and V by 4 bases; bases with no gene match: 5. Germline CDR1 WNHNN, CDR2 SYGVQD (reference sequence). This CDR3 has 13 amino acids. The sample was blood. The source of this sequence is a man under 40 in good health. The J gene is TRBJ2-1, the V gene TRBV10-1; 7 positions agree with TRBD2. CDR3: CASSGWGGDEQFF. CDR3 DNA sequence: TGCGCCAGCAGTGGGTGGGGGGGGGATGAGCAGTTCTTC.